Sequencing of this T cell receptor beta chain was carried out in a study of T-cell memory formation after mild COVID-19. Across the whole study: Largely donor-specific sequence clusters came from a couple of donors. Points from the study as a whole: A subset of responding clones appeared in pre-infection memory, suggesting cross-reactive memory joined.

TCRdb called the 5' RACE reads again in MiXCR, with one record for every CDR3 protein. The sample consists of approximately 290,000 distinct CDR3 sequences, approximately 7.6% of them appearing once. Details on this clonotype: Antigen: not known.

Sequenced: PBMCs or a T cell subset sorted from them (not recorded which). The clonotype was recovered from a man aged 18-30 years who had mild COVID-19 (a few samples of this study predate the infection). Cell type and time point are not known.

CDR3 sequence: CASSRNLDSSSNQPQHF. The CDR3 bases are TGTGCCAGTAGCCGCAACTTAGACAGTAGTAGCAATCAGCCCCAGCATTTT. The chain carries TRBV19 and TRBJ1-5, with D possibly matching TRBD1 (5 bases). This CDR3 contains 17 residues. Germline CDR1 is LNHDA and CDR2 is SQIVND (reference sequence). V was cut by 6 bases and J by 0 bases, with 18 bases left in between.